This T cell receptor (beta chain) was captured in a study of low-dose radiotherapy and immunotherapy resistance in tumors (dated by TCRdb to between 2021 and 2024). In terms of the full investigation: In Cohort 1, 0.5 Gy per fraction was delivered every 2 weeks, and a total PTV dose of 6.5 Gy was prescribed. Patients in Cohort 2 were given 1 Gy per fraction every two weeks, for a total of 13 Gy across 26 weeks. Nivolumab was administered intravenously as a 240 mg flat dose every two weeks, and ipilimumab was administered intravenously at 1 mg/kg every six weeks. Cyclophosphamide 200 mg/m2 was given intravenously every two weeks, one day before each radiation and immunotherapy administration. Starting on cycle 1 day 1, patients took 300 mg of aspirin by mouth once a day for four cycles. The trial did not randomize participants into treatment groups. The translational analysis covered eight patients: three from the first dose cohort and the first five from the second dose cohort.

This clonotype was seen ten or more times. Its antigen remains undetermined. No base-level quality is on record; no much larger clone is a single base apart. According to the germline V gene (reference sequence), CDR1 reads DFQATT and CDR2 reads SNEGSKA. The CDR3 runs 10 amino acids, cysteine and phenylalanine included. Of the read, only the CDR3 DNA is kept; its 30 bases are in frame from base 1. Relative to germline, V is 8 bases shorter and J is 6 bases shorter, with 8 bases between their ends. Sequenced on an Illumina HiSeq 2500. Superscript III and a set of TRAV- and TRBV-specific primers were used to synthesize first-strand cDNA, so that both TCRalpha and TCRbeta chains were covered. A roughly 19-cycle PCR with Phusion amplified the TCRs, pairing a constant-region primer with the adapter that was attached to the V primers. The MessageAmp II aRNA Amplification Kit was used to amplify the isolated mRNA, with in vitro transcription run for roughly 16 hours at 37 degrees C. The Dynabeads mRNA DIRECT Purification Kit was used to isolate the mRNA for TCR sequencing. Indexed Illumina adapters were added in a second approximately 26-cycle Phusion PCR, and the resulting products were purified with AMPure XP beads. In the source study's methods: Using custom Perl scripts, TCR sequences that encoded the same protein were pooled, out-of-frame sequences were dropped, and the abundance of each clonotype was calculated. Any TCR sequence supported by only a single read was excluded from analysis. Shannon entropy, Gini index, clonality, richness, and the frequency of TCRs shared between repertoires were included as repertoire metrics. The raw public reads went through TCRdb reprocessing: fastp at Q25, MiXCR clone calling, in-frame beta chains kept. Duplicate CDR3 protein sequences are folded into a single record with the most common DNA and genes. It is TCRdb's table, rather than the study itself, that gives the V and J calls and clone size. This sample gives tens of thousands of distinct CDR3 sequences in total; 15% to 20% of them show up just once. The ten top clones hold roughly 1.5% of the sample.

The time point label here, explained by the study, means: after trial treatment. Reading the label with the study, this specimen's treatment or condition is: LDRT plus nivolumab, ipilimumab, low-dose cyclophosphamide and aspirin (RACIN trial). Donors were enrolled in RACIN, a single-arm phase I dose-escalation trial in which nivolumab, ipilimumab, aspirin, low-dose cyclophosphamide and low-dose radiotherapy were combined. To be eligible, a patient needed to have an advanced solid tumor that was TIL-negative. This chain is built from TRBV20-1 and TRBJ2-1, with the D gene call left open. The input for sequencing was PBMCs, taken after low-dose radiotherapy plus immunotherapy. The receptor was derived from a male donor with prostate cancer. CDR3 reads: CSFGRNEQFF. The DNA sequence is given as TGCAGTTTCGGTCGCAATGAGCAGTTCTTC.